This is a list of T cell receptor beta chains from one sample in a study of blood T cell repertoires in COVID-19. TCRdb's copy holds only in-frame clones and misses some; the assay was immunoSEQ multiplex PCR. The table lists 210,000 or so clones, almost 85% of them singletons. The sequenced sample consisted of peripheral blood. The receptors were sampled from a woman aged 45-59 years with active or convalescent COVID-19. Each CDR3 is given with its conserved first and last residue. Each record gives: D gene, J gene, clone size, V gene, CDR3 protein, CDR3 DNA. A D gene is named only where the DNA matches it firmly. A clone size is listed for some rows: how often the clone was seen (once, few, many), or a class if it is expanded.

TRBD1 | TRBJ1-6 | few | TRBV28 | CASSFGQGESPLHF | TGTGCCAGCAGTTTTGGACAGGGAGAGTCACCCCTCCACTTT
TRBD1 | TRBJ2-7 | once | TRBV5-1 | CASSLVLDRGYEQYF | TGCGCCAGCAGCTTGGTTTTGGACAGGGGATACGAGCAGTACTTC
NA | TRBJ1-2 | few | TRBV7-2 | CASSLDGVGYTF | TGTGCCAGCAGCTTAGACGGGGTGGGCTACACCTTC
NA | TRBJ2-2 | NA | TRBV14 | CASSQRDLATGELFF | TGTGCCAGCAGCCAACGGGACCTAGCGACCGGGGAGCTGTTTTTT
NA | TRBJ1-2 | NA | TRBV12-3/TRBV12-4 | CASSGASGYTF | TGTGCCAGCTCAGGGGCAAGTGGCTACACCTTC
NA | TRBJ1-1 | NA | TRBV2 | CASSSRGGNTEAFF | TGTGCCAGCAGTAGCAGGGGTGGGAACACTGAAGCTTTCTTT
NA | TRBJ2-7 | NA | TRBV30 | CAWCGTGTYEQYF | TGTGCCTGGTGCGGGACGGGAACCTACGAGCAGTACTTC
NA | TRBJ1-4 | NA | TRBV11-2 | CASSLYAGNEKLFF | TGTGCCAGCAGCTTATACGCAGGGAATGAAAAACTGTTTTTT
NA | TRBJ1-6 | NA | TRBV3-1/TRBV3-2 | CASSQLGANSPLHF | TGTGCCAGCAGCCAACTGGGAGCTAATTCACCCCTCCACTTT
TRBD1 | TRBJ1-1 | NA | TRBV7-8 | CASSLEGQGLNTEAFF | TGTGCCAGCAGCTTAGAGGGACAGGGTTTGAACACTGAAGCTTTCTTT
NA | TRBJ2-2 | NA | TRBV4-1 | CASSQDNQFPGELFF | TGCGCCAGCAGCCAAGATAATCAGTTCCCCGGGGAGCTGTTTTTT
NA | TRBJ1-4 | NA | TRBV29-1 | CSVERAGGGKLFF | TGCAGCGTTGAAAGAGCGGGCGGCGGGAAACTGTTTTTT
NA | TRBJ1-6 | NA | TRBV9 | CASSVDQNDNSPLHF | TGTGCCAGCAGCGTAGACCAGAACGATAATTCACCCCTCCACTTT
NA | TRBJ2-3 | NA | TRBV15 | CATSRDRTDYTDTQYF | TGTGCCACCAGCAGAGATCGGACAGACTACACAGATACGCAGTATTTT
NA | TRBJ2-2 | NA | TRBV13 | CASSFSSPPAGTGELFF | TGTGCCAGCAGCTTCTCCAGCCCTCCGGCGGGGACCGGGGAGCTGTTTTTT
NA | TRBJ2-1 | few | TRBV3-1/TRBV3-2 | CASSQEADRLQVEQFF | TGTGCCAGCAGCCAAGAAGCAGACAGATTACAGGTTGAGCAGTTCTTC
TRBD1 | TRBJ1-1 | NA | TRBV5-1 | CASSLTGEGSEAFF | TGCGCCAGCAGCCTGACAGGGGAGGGTTCTGAAGCTTTCTTT
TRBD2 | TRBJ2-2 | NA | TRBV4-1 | CASSQYLAVVTGELFF | TGCGCCAGCAGCCAATACCTAGCGGTGGTAACCGGGGAGCTGTTTTTT
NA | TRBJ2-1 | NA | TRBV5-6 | CASSLYSASLFF | TGTGCCAGCAGCTTGTATAGCGCTAGTTTGTTCTTC
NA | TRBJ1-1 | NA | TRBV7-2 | CASGRTVLNTGAFF | TGTGCCAGCGGTCGGACAGTTCTTAACACTGGAGCTTTCTTT
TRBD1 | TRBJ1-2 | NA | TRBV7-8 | CASSREQGSYGYTF | TGTGCCAGCAGCCGAGAACAGGGGAGCTATGGCTACACCTTC
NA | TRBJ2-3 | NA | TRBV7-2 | CASSLVGRDTQYF | TGTGCCAGCAGCTTAGTGGGGAGAGATACGCAGTATTTT
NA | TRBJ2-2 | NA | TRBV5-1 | CASSLEQGNTGELFF | TGCGCCAGCAGCTTGGAACAGGGGAACACCGGGGAGCTGTTTTTT
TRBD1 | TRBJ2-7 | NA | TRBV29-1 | CSVGGTGGYEQYF | TGCAGCGTGGGCGGGACAGGCGGGTACGAGCAGTACTTC
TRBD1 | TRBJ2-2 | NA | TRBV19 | CATRDRGGELFF | TGTGCCACCCGGGACAGGGGCGGGGAGCTGTTTTTT
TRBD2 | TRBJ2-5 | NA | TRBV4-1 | CASSQGYPPRAGGRETQYF | TGCGCCAGCAGCCAAGGATACCCCCCACGTGCGGGGGGTAGGGAGACCCAGTACTTC